This T cell receptor beta chain came from a study of shared clonotypes between healthy human individuals. Genomic DNA of each subset was evenly split across several immunoSEQ plates. Method: immunoSEQ multiplex PCR; TCRdb's copy keeps in-frame clones and lacks some. The sample carries approximately 2.5 million clones, just over 90% recorded once. The CDR3 covers 13 residues. Germline CDR1 SGHVS, CDR2 FNYEAQ. The V gene lost 5 bases and the J gene lost 5 bases, with 9 bases spanning the gap. Findings and limits, study-wide: What limited the represented genetic and exposure-history diversity was the small number of donors. Relative to clonotypes present in all four donors, those not shared had lower generation probabilities.

This clone was seen a single time. Its antigen is unidentified. The sequence was obtained from a man in his late teens or twenties in good health. This sequence joins TRBV7-6 and TRBJ2-2, with no clear D. Sequencing was done on a sample of naive CD4+ T cells sorted from blood. Subset defined: CD45RA+ positively selected. DNA of the CDR3: TGTGCCAGCAGCCTTTTACGGACCGGGGAGCTGTTTTTT. Amino acid sequence: CASSLLRTGELFF.